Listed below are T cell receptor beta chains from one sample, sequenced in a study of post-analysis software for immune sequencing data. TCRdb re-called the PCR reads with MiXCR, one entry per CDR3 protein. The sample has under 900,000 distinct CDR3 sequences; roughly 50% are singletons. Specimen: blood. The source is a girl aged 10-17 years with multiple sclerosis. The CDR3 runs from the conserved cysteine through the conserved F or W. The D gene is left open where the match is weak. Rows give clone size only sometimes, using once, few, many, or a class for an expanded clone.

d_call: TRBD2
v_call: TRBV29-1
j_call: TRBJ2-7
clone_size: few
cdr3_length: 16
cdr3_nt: TGCAGCGTTGAAGATTGGGGGGCTAGCGGGTCTTACGAGCAGTACTTC
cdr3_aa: CSVEDWGASGSYEQYF

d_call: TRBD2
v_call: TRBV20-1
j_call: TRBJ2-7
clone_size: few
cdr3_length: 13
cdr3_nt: TGCAGTGCCCATACTAGCGGGAGTTACGAGCAGTACTTC
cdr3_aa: CSAHTSGSYEQYF

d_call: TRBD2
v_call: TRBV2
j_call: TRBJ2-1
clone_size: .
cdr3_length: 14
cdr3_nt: TGTGCCAGCAGACTAGCGGGGCTAAGCAATGAGCAGTTCTTC
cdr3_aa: CASRLAGLSNEQFF

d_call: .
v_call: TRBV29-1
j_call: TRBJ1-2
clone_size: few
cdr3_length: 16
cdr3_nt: TGCAGCGTTGAAGATCGAGGATGGGGGAGTAACGATGGCTACACCTTC
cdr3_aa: CSVEDRGWGSNDGYTF

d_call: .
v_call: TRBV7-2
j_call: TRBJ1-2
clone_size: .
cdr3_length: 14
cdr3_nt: TGTGCCAGCAGCTTAAGGGACGTGCTCGGTGGCTACACCTTC
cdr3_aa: CASSLRDVLGGYTF

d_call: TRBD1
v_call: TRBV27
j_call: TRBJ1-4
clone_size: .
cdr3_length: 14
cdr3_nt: TGTGCCAGCAGTTTCGGGACAGGGGGCGGAAAACTGTTTTTT
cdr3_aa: CASSFGTGGGKLFF

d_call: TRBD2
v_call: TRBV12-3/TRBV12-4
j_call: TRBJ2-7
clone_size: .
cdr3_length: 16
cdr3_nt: TGTGCCAGCAGTTTAGGACTAGCGGGGATCTCCTACGAGCAGTACTTC
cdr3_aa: CASSLGLAGISYEQYF

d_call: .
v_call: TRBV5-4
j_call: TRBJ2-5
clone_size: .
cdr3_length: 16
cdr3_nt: TGTGCCAGCAGCTTCACCGGGACGCAGGGTAGAGAGACCCAGTACTTC
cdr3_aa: CASSFTGTQGRETQYF

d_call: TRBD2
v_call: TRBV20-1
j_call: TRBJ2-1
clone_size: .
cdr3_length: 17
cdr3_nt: TGCAGTGCTAGAGATTGGAAGAGCGGGACCTCCTACAATGAGCAGTTCTTC
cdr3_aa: CSARDWKSGTSYNEQFF

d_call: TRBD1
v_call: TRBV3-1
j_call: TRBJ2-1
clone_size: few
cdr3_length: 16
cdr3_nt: TGTGCCAGCAGCCAAGCCGGGACAGGGTTTGACAATGAGCAGTTCTTC
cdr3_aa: CASSQAGTGFDNEQFF

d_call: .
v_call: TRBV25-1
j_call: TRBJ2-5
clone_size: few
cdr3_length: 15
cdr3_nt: TGTGCCAGCAGTTTTTGGGGGGATACGTCAGAGACCCAGTACTTC
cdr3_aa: CASSFWGDTSETQYF

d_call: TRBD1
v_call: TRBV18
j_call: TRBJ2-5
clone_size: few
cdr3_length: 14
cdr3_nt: TGTGCCAGCTCTCGCCCCGGGACAGAGGGTCGGCAGTACTTC
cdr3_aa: CASSRPGTEGRQYF

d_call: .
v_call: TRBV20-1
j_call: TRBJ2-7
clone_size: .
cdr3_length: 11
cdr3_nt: TGCAATGCTAGTCAGGTGCACGAGCAGTACTTC
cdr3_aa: CNASQVHEQYF

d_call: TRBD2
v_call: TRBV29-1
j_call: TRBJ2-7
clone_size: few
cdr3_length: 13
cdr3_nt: TGCAGCGTAGGCGAGCGGGAGCCTTACGAGCAGTACTTC
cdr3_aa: CSVGEREPYEQYF

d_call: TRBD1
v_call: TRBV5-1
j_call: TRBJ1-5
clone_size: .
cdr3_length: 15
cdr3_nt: TGCGCCAGCAGCTCGGGACAGGGCGATAATCAGCCCCAGCATTTT
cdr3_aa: CASSSGQGDNQPQHF

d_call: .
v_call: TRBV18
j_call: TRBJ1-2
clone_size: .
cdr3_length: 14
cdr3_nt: TGTGCCAGCTCAGGAGGACAGAACTTCTATGGCTACACCTTC
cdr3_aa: CASSGGQNFYGYTF

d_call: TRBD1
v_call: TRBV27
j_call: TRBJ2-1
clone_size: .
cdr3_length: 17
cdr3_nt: TGTGCCAGCAGTTTATTATCCGGGACAGGGGCCTACAATGAGCAGTTCTTC
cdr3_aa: CASSLLSGTGAYNEQFF

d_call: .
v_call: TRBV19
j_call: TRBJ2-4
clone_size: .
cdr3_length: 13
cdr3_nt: TGTGCCAGTATGGAGGGGGCCAAAAACATTCAGTACTTC
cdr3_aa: CASMEGAKNIQYF

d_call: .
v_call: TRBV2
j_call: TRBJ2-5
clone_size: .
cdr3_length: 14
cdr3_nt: TGTGCCAGCAGGAGGAATCTGTACCAAGAGACCCAGTACTTC
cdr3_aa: CASRRNLYQETQYF

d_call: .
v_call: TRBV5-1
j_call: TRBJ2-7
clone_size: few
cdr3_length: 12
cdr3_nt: TGCGCCAGCAGCTCGAACCCCTACGAGCAGTACTTC
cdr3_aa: CASSSNPYEQYF

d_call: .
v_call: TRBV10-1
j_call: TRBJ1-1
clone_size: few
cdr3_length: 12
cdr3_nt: TGCGCCAGCAGCGAAGGGGGGACTGAAGCTTTCTTT
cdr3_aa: CASSEGGTEAFF

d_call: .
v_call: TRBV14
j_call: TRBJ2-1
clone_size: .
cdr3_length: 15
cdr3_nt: TGTGCCAGCAGCCAAGATTCAGACTATTACAATGAGCAGTTCTTC
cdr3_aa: CASSQDSDYYNEQFF

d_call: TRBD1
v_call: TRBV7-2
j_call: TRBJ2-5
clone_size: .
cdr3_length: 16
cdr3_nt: TGTGCCAGCAGCTTACCGGGACAGGGGATCCAAGAGACCCAGTACTTC
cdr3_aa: CASSLPGQGIQETQYF

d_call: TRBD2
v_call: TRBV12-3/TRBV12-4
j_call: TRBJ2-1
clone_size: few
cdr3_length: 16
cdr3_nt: TGTGCCAGCAGTCCGCCCCAGAGCGGGAGTATAAATGAGCAGTTCTTC
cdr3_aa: CASSPPQSGSINEQFF

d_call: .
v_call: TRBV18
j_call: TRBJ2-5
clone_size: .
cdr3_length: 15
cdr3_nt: TGTGCCAGCTCACCCCTCTCATGGGCCCAAGAGACCCAGTACTTC
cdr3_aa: CASSPLSWAQETQYF

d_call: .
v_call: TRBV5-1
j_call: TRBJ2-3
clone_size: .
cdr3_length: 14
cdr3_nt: TGCGCCAGCAGACAGGGCCAGCCTACTGATACGCAGTATTTT
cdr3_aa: CASRQGQPTDTQYF

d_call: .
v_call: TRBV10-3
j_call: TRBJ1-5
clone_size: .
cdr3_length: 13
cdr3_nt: TGTGCCATCAGCGTATATAGCAATCAGCCCCAGCATTTT
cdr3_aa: CAISVYSNQPQHF

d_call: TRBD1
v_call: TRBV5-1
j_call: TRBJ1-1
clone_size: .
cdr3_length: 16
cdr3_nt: TGCGCCAGCAGCCTCGCAGGGACAGGGGGGGGGACTGAAGCTTTCTTT
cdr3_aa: CASSLAGTGGGTEAFF

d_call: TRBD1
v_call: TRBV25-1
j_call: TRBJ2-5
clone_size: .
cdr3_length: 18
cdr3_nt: TGTGCCAGCAGTCCCGTCAGGACCGGGACAGGGTGGGAGGAGACCCAGTACTTC
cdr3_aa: CASSPVRTGTGWEETQYF

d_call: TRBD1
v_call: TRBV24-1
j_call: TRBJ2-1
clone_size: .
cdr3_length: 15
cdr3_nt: TGTGCCACCAGTGATTTTGGGACAGGGGATAATGAGCAGTTCTTC
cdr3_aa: CATSDFGTGDNEQFF

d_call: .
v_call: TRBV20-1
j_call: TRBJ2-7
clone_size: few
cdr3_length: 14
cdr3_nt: TGCAGTGCTAGAGAACAGCGCTCCTCCTACGAGCAGTACTTC
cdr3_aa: CSAREQRSSYEQYF

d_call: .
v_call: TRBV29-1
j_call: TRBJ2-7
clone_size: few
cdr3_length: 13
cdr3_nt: TGCAGCGTTGAAGAGGTTACCACCTACGAGCAGTACTTC
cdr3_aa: CSVEEVTTYEQYF

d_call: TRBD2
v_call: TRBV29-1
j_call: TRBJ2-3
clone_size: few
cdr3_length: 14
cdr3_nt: TGCAGCGTTTACCCCGGGACTAACACAGATACGCAGTATTTT
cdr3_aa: CSVYPGTNTDTQYF

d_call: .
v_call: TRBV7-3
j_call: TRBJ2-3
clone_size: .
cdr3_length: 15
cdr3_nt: TGTGCCAACACTCGACGGATACCCTCCACAGATACGCAGTATTTT
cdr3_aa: CANTRRIPSTDTQYF

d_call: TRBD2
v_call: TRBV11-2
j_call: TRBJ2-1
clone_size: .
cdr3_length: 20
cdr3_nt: TGTGCCAGCAGCTTATTCTCGCCATTACTGGCGGGAGCATTCTACAATGAGCAGTTCTTC
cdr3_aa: CASSLFSPLLAGAFYNEQFF

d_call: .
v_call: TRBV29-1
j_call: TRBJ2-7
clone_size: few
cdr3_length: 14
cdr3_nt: TGCAGCGTTGGGGGGGGAAGGGGGTCCTACGAGCAGTACTTC
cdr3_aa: CSVGGGRGSYEQYF

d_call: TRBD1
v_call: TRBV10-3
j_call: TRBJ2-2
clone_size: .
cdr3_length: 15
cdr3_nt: TGTGCCATCAGGGGACAGGGGGCGCCCACCGGGGAGCTGTTTTTT
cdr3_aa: CAIRGQGAPTGELFF

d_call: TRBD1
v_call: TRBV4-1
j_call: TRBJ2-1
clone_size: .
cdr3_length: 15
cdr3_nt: TGCGCCAGCAGCCAAGAGGGACAGGGGAACAATGAGCAGTTCTTC
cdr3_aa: CASSQEGQGNNEQFF

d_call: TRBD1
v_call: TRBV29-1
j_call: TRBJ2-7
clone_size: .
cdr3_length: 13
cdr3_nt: TGCAGCGTAGGACAGGGAACCTCCTACGAGCAGTACTTC
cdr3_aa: CSVGQGTSYEQYF

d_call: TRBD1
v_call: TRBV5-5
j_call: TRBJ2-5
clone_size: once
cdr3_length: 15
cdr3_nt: TGTGCCAGCAGCCGCTGGACAGGTCACCAAGAGACCCAGTACTTC
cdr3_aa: CASSRWTGHQETQYF

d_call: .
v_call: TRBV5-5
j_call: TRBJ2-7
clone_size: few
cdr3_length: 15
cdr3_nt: TGTGCCAGCAGCTTGAATGCAGTAGAACCCTACGAGCAGTACTTC
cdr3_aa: CASSLNAVEPYEQYF

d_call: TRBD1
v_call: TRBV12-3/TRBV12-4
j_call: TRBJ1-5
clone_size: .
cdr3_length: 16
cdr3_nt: TGTGCCAGCAGGCGAGGGGGCCCCAATAGCAATCAGCCCCAGCATTTT
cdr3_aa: CASRRGGPNSNQPQHF

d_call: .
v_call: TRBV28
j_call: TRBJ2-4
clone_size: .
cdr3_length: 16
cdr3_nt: TGTGCCAGCAGTCCCCCCCCACAGGGCCTGGGGAACATTCAGTACTTC
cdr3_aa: CASSPPPQGLGNIQYF

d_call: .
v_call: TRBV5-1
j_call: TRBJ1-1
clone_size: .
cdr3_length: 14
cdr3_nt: TGCGCCAGCAGCTTGGGGGACCCCTTGCCTGAAGCTTTCTTT
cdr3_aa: CASSLGDPLPEAFF

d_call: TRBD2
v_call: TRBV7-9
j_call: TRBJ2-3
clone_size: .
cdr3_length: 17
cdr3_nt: TGTGCCAGCAGCCCCCCCGGGACTAGCGGAAGCGTGGATACGCAGTATTTT
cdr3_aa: CASSPPGTSGSVDTQYF

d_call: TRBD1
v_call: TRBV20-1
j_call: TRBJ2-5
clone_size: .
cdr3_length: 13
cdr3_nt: TGCAGTGCTAGAGACCTGGACAGGAATGAGCAGTACTTC
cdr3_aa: CSARDLDRNEQYF

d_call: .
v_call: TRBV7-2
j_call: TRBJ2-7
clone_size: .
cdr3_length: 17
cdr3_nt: TGTGCCAGCAGCTTAGTGTCTTTTTCCGCGGGCCCCTACGAGCAGTACTTC
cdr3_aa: CASSLVSFSAGPYEQYF

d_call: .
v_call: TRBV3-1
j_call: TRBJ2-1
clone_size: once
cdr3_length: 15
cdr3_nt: TGTGCCAGCAGACCCGGACTCGAATGGGGCAATGAGCAGTTCTTC
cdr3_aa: CASRPGLEWGNEQFF

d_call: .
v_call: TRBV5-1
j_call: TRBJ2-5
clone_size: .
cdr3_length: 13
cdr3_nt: TGCGCCAGCAGCCCGCTAATAACGGAGACCCAGTACTTC
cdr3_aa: CASSPLITETQYF

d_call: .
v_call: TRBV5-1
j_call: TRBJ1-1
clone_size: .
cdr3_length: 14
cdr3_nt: TGCGCCAGCAGCTTGGGAGTGACGGGGACTGAAGCTTTCTTT
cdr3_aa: CASSLGVTGTEAFF